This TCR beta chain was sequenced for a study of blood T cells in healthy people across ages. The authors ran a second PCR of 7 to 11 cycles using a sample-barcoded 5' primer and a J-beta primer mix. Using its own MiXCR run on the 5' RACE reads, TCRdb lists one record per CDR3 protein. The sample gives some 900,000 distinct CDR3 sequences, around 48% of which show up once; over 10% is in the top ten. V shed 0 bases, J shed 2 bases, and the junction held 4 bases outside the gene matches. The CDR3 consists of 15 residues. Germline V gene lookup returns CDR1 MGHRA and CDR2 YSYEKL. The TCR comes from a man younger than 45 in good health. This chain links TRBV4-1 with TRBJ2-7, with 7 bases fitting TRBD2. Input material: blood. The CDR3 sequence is CASSQEWRGTYEQYF. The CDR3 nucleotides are TGCGCCAGCAGCCAAGAGTGGCGGGGGACCTACGAGCAGTACTTC.